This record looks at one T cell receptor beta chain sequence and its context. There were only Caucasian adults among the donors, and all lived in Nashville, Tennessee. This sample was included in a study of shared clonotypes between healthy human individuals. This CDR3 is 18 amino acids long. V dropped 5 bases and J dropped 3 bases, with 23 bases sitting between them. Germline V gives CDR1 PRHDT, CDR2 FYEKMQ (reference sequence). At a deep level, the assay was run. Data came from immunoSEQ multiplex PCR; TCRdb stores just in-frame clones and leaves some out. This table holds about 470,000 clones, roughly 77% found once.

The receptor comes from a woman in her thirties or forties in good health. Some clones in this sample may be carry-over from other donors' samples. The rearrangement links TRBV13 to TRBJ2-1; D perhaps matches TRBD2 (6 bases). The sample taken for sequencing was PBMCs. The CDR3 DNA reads TGTGCCAGCAGCCCTCAAGCGGGCGCCGACTTGTTCTACAATGAGCAGTTCTTC. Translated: CASSPQAGADLFYNEQFF.